The present T cell receptor (beta chain) was sequenced within a study of T cells in Graves' hyperthyroidism and ophthalmopathy (dated by TCRdb to between 2018 and 2020). For the wider study: Peripheral blood was sampled at the time of initial diagnosis, prior to any treatment. TCR Vbeta CDR3 sequencing of around 130 peripheral blood samples (approximately 44 ophthalmopathy, around 80 hyperthyroidism and about 17 progressor patients) is reported in the paper. The study also compared thyroid tissue and blood T-cell repertoires from about six Graves' hyperthyroidism patients. To identify distinguishing TCR V-J signatures, a discovery cohort of about 95 patients was used, comprising roughly 45 with Graves' ophthalmopathy and around 57 with stable Graves' hyperthyroidism. The 100 or so discovery patients were randomly divided into training and test sets at a 7:3 ratio. After blood sampling, hyperthyroidism patients were treated with methimazole at a starting dose of 30 mg daily, and ophthalmopathy patients were treated with high-dose intravenous methylprednisolone. Prospective prediction of ophthalmopathy was tested in an independent validation cohort consisting of 18 to 20 hyperthyroidism patients and approximately 16 patients who later progressed to ophthalmopathy. Overall study outcomes, separate from this receptor: Ophthalmopathy was separated from stable hyperthyroidism by a 13 V-J signature model, with approximately 90% sensitivity and about 81% specificity obtained in cross-validation and 80%/75% obtained in testing. No statistical method was used to fix the sample size in advance, and group allocation was not hidden from the investigators. In validation, the model predicted progression to ophthalmopathy a median of roughly 6.2 months before onset, with roughly 68% sensitivity and just under 75% specificity. Most expanded thyroid clonotypes (frequency above 0.001) were also detected in blood, suggesting blood repertoires may reflect thyroid immune responses.

TCR beta CDR3 regions were amplified from RNA transcripts. The first round of RT-PCR for the TCR CDR3 was performed with the HTBI primer set and the Qiagen OneStep RT-PCR kit. The libraries were constructed in a second round of multiplex PCR and then size-selected and purified. The libraries were sequenced on an Illumina HiSeq2000 using paired-end 100 bp reads. Regarding the original processing steps: SOAPnuke was used to process the raw data, throwing out any read that contained adapters or uncalled bases, had a mean Phred below 15, or lacked an exact constant-primer or identifier match. COPE v1.2.5 was used to merge high-quality paired reads, and clonotypes were defined as unique nucleotide sequences. Clonotypes were aligned to IMGT TRBV, TRBD and TRBJ reference segments using MiTCR v1.1. The analysis was restricted to V-J combinations with a frequency above 0.0001, which together covered just over 99% of the repertoires. The TCS score was defined as the ratio of F50 (clonal expansion) to E x V (chaos), calculated using BLOSUM62-based TCRdist between CDR3 peptides within each V-J. Welch's t-statistics and random forest reduced fewer than 550 V-J features to roughly 13, which were used in a naive Bayes classifier (R e1071). TCRdb applied fastp at Q25 and MiXCR to the public reads, then kept only in-frame beta chains. Identical CDR3 protein sequences are pooled into one entry, listed with their most common genes and DNA. The V and J calls shown here were made by TCRdb, not taken from the authors' results. Counted in this sample were around 420,000 distinct CDR3 sequences; approximately 14% of them appeared once. The ten largest clones add up to more than 4.5% of the sample.

With respect to this clonotype: Its specific antigen is unknown. Within one base of it there is no much larger clone, and no base qualities were kept.

Trimming removed 4 bases from V and 4 bases from J; the gene matches leave 13 bases unexplained. The CDR3 sequence holds 19 residues, the cysteine and phenylalanine included. The read is trimmed to its CDR3 DNA, 57 bases read in frame from base 1. Reading the germline V gene gives CDR1 KGHDR and CDR2 SFDVKD. Graves' hyperthyroidism was defined as stable when no progression to ophthalmopathy occurred over 18 months of follow-up. Hyperthyroidism patients were newly diagnosed, had a disease duration of under 2 months, and were aged 18 to 65 years. The study excluded patients with uncontrolled infections, other autoimmune diseases, pregnancy or lactation. Diagnoses were established on the basis of clinical symptoms, serum thyroxine and TRAb, thyroid ultrasound, and orbital computed tomography. Ficoll-Paque density gradient centrifugation was used to isolate PBMCs from about 10 ml of fresh peripheral blood. Total RNA was extracted using Trizol reagent, and RNA quality was assessed on an Agilent 2100 Bioanalyzer.

Sequencing was done on a sample of blood. Rearrangement joined TRBV24-1 to TRBJ2-1, and TRBD2 matches 12 of the central bases. This TCR was sampled from a woman under 30 with Graves' hyperthyroidism. The sequenced DNA: TGTGCCACCAGTGACCCCGACCTAGCGGGAGGGCCGTCGTACAATGAGCAGTTCTTC. Its translation reads: CATSDPDLAGGPSYNEQFF.